The rows below give T cell receptor beta chains drawn from one sample of a study of T-cell memory formation after mild COVID-19. A single record per CDR3 protein comes from TCRdb applying MiXCR to the 5' RACE reads. The repertoire holds roughly 180,000 distinct CDR3 sequences, with around 20% as singletons. Sequencing was performed on PBMCs or a T cell subset sorted from them (not recorded which). The receptors come from a man between 18 and 29 years old who had mild COVID-19 (a few samples of this study predate the infection). Cell type and time point are not known. CDR3s include the opening cysteine and the closing phenylalanine or tryptophan. The order of the fields is V gene, D gene, J gene, clone size, CDR3 DNA, CDR3 protein. The D gene is left open where the match is weak. Clone size is given for some rows only: seen once, a few or many times, or a class if the clone is expanded.

V gene: TRBV18; D gene: NA; J gene: TRBJ2-5; clone size: few; CDR3 DNA: TGTGCCAGCTCCCCCCGGAGGGAAGAGACCCAGTACTTC; CDR3 protein: CASSPRREETQYF
V gene: TRBV7-8; D gene: NA; J gene: TRBJ2-5; clone size: NA; CDR3 DNA: TGTGCCAGCAGCTTCTACGGTCTGGGGCAGACGCAGACCCAGTACTTC; CDR3 protein: CASSFYGLGQTQTQYF
V gene: TRBV7-2; D gene: NA; J gene: TRBJ2-5; clone size: few; CDR3 DNA: TGTGCCAGCAGCCAGATTCAAGAGACCCAGTACTTC; CDR3 protein: CASSQIQETQYF
V gene: TRBV6-5; D gene: NA; J gene: TRBJ1-1; clone size: few; CDR3 DNA: TGTGCCAGCAGTTATGAGGGGCGACTCATTGAAGCTTTCTTT; CDR3 protein: CASSYEGRLIEAFF
V gene: TRBV6-2/TRBV6-3; D gene: TRBD1; J gene: TRBJ1-5; clone size: many; CDR3 DNA: TGTGCCAGCAGGTTGCAGGGGGCAAGGCCCCAGCATTTT; CDR3 protein: CASRLQGARPQHF
V gene: TRBV4-2; D gene: NA; J gene: TRBJ2-3; clone size: many; CDR3 DNA: TGTGCCAGCAGCCAAGGATTGGCCCAGGCAGCCCCTGGCACAGATACGCAGTATTTT; CDR3 protein: CASSQGLAQAAPGTDTQYF
V gene: TRBV6-1; D gene: NA; J gene: TRBJ1-2; clone size: few; CDR3 DNA: TGTGCCAGCAGTGAAGCGTACTATGGCTACACCTTC; CDR3 protein: CASSEAYYGYTF
V gene: TRBV28; D gene: TRBD2; J gene: TRBJ2-3; clone size: NA; CDR3 DNA: TGTGCCGCCATAGCGGGGGGCCCCCAAAGCACAGATACGCAGTATTTT; CDR3 protein: CAAIAGGPQSTDTQYF
V gene: TRBV12-3/TRBV12-4; D gene: NA; J gene: TRBJ1-6; clone size: NA; CDR3 DNA: TGTGCCAGCAGTTTAAGGAGAGGGTCTTCACCCCTCCACTTT; CDR3 protein: CASSLRRGSSPLHF
V gene: TRBV6-5; D gene: TRBD1; J gene: TRBJ2-7; clone size: few; CDR3 DNA: TGTGCCAGCAGCCGTACAGGGGTAGCGTCCTACGAGCAGTACTTC; CDR3 protein: CASSRTGVASYEQYF
V gene: TRBV7-2; D gene: NA; J gene: TRBJ2-3; clone size: few; CDR3 DNA: TGTGCCAGCAGCTTAGCAACTGCCCGCTCAGATACGCAGTATTTT; CDR3 protein: CASSLATARSDTQYF
V gene: TRBV21-1; D gene: NA; J gene: TRBJ2-5; clone size: NA; CDR3 DNA: TGTGCCAGCACCGTCAATCGACAGGATCAAGAGACCCAGTACTTC; CDR3 protein: CASTVNRQDQETQYF
V gene: TRBV5-1; D gene: TRBD2; J gene: TRBJ2-3; clone size: few; CDR3 DNA: TGCGCCAGCAGCCCACCTTTAGCGGGGGCCCCAGATACGCAGTATTTT; CDR3 protein: CASSPPLAGAPDTQYF
V gene: TRBV7-9; D gene: NA; J gene: TRBJ1-2; clone size: few; CDR3 DNA: TGTGCCAGCATAGTACTCATGAGCGGCGGCTACACCTTC; CDR3 protein: CASIVLMSGGYTF
V gene: TRBV7-9; D gene: NA; J gene: TRBJ1-6; clone size: NA; CDR3 DNA: TGTGCCAGCAGCCCTCCGGCGGGGGCGTTGAATTCACCCCTCCACTTT; CDR3 protein: CASSPPAGALNSPLHF
V gene: TRBV29-1; D gene: NA; J gene: TRBJ1-1; clone size: few; CDR3 DNA: TGCAGCGTAGTTCACCTCCCACTCATGAACACTGAAGCTTTCTTT; CDR3 protein: CSVVHLPLMNTEAFF
V gene: TRBV6-4; D gene: NA; J gene: TRBJ1-1; clone size: NA; CDR3 DNA: TGTGCCAGCACCTTCGAAGGAGAAGCTTTCTTT; CDR3 protein: CASTFEGEAFF
V gene: TRBV7-8; D gene: NA; J gene: TRBJ2-7; clone size: many; CDR3 DNA: TGTGCCAGCACGACCAGAGAATTATCCGAGCAGTACTTC; CDR3 protein: CASTTRELSEQYF
V gene: TRBV25-1; D gene: NA; J gene: TRBJ2-7; clone size: NA; CDR3 DNA: TGTGCCAGCAGTGCTCAGGCCTCCTACGAGCAGTACTTC; CDR3 protein: CASSAQASYEQYF
V gene: TRBV5-1; D gene: TRBD2; J gene: TRBJ2-7; clone size: NA; CDR3 DNA: TGCGCCAGCAGCTCAGGACCAGCGGGGGGATCCGAGCAGTACTTC; CDR3 protein: CASSSGPAGGSEQYF
V gene: TRBV6-2/TRBV6-3; D gene: NA; J gene: TRBJ2-7; clone size: NA; CDR3 DNA: TGTGCCAGCACCAAGGGTTCGGGCCGTTCCTACGAGCAGTACTTC; CDR3 protein: CASTKGSGRSYEQYF
V gene: TRBV19; D gene: NA; J gene: TRBJ2-1; clone size: few; CDR3 DNA: TGTGCCAGTAGTATGGTCGGACAGGGAGGGAATGAGCAGTTCTTC; CDR3 protein: CASSMVGQGGNEQFF
V gene: TRBV5-1; D gene: NA; J gene: TRBJ2-3; clone size: few; CDR3 DNA: TGCGCCAGCAGCTTGAACAGGGATCAGGGAGATACGCAGTATTTT; CDR3 protein: CASSLNRDQGDTQYF
V gene: TRBV5-1; D gene: TRBD2; J gene: TRBJ2-1; clone size: NA; CDR3 DNA: TGCGCCAGCACCGGGGGCGGGGGGGCCAGGAATGAGCAGTTCTTC; CDR3 protein: CASTGGGGARNEQFF
V gene: TRBV5-6; D gene: TRBD2; J gene: TRBJ2-1; clone size: NA; CDR3 DNA: TGTGCCAGCAGCTTGGTACTAGCGGGGGGGCAAGCCTCCTACAATGAGCAGTTCTTC; CDR3 protein: CASSLVLAGGQASYNEQFF
V gene: TRBV29-1; D gene: TRBD2; J gene: TRBJ2-3; clone size: NA; CDR3 DNA: TGCAGCGCCAGACTAGCGGGCGTCACAGATACGCAGTATTTT; CDR3 protein: CSARLAGVTDTQYF
V gene: TRBV7-2; D gene: TRBD1; J gene: TRBJ1-6; clone size: NA; CDR3 DNA: TGTGCCAGCAGCTTTACGGGACAGGGGACACCCCTCCACTTT; CDR3 protein: CASSFTGQGTPLHF
V gene: TRBV24-1; D gene: NA; J gene: TRBJ2-3; clone size: few; CDR3 DNA: TGTGCCACCAGTGATGCGTCAAAGGCCGATCCGCAGTATTTT; CDR3 protein: CATSDASKADPQYF
V gene: TRBV3-1; D gene: NA; J gene: TRBJ1-4; clone size: few; CDR3 DNA: TGTGCCAGCAGCCAAGAGCGGTTTCGGGGCGAAAAACTGTTTTTT; CDR3 protein: CASSQERFRGEKLFF
V gene: TRBV20-1; D gene: NA; J gene: TRBJ1-3; clone size: NA; CDR3 DNA: TGCAGTGCCTCCCCTAGCACCTCTGGAAACACCATATATTTT; CDR3 protein: CSASPSTSGNTIYF
V gene: TRBV9; D gene: NA; J gene: TRBJ1-2; clone size: NA; CDR3 DNA: TGTGCCAGCAGCCGCGGGGGAATTAACTATGGCTACACCTTC; CDR3 protein: CASSRGGINYGYTF
V gene: TRBV21-1; D gene: NA; J gene: TRBJ2-2; clone size: few; CDR3 DNA: TGTGCCAGCAGCAACGCCCGGGGGGTAGACACCGGGGAGCTGTTTTTT; CDR3 protein: CASSNARGVDTGELFF
V gene: TRBV4-3; D gene: NA; J gene: TRBJ2-4; clone size: few; CDR3 DNA: TGCGCCAGCAGCCAAGCGGAAGGCATAGAAAACATTCAGTACTTC; CDR3 protein: CASSQAEGIENIQYF
V gene: TRBV5-1; D gene: NA; J gene: TRBJ2-3; clone size: NA; CDR3 DNA: TGCGCCAGCAGCTTGCTGGGCTATTCGGGAGATACGCAGTATTTT; CDR3 protein: CASSLLGYSGDTQYF
V gene: TRBV7-2; D gene: NA; J gene: TRBJ1-2; clone size: NA; CDR3 DNA: TGTGCCAGCAGCTTAGCCCGGGCGGGTGGCTACACCTTC; CDR3 protein: CASSLARAGGYTF
V gene: TRBV7-2; D gene: TRBD1; J gene: TRBJ2-5; clone size: many; CDR3 DNA: TGCGCCAGCAGCCGGGACAGGGGGGAGACCCAGTACTTC; CDR3 protein: CASSRDRGETQYF
V gene: TRBV6-2/TRBV6-3; D gene: NA; J gene: TRBJ1-5; clone size: few; CDR3 DNA: TGTGCCAGCAGCCGCCTACAGGGAAGCAATCAGCCCCAGCATTTT; CDR3 protein: CASSRLQGSNQPQHF
V gene: TRBV5-1; D gene: TRBD1; J gene: TRBJ2-3; clone size: many; CDR3 DNA: TGCGCCAGCAGCGGGACAGGGTCGGACACAGATACGCAGTATTTT; CDR3 protein: CASSGTGSDTDTQYF
V gene: TRBV29-1; D gene: TRBD1; J gene: TRBJ2-7; clone size: NA; CDR3 DNA: TGCAGCGTTGTAAGGACAGGATGGAGGGAGCAGTACTTC; CDR3 protein: CSVVRTGWREQYF
V gene: TRBV6-6; D gene: NA; J gene: TRBJ2-7; clone size: few; CDR3 DNA: TGTGCCAGCAGTGCCATCACGGCAACCTACGAGCAGTACTTC; CDR3 protein: CASSAITATYEQYF
V gene: TRBV12-3/TRBV12-4; D gene: NA; J gene: TRBJ2-1; clone size: many; CDR3 DNA: TGTGCCAGCAGTTTAAGGGGGGATGAGCAGTTCTTC; CDR3 protein: CASSLRGDEQFF
V gene: TRBV5-1; D gene: TRBD1; J gene: TRBJ2-6; clone size: few; CDR3 DNA: TGCGCCAGCAGCGCGGCCGGGACAGCCCGCTCTGGGGCCAACGTCCTGACTTTC; CDR3 protein: CASSAAGTARSGANVLTF
V gene: TRBV7-2; D gene: NA; J gene: TRBJ2-1; clone size: few; CDR3 DNA: TGTGCCAGCAGCTCTCGCGTAGCGGATTCCTACAATGAGCAGTTCTTC; CDR3 protein: CASSSRVADSYNEQFF
V gene: TRBV7-2; D gene: NA; J gene: TRBJ1-1; clone size: NA; CDR3 DNA: TGTGCCAGCAGCTCACCCAACACGCTCACTGAAGCTTTCTTT; CDR3 protein: CASSSPNTLTEAFF
V gene: TRBV20-1; D gene: NA; J gene: TRBJ1-2; clone size: NA; CDR3 DNA: TGCAGTGCCCCTTACGGGGATCGGTATGGCTACACCTTC; CDR3 protein: CSAPYGDRYGYTF
V gene: TRBV2; D gene: TRBD1; J gene: TRBJ1-2; clone size: NA; CDR3 DNA: TGTGCCAGCAGCGGACAGGGGGCCGACTATGGCTACACCTTC; CDR3 protein: CASSGQGADYGYTF
V gene: TRBV29-1; D gene: NA; J gene: TRBJ1-1; clone size: few; CDR3 DNA: TGCAGCGTTGAAGAGGGAGCAGCTTTCTTT; CDR3 protein: CSVEEGAAFF
V gene: TRBV12-3/TRBV12-4; D gene: NA; J gene: TRBJ1-6; clone size: NA; CDR3 DNA: TGTGCCAGCAGTTTTTCGGCAGGGGTTCAGTTACCCCTCCACTTT; CDR3 protein: CASSFSAGVQLPLHF
V gene: TRBV2; D gene: NA; J gene: TRBJ1-2; clone size: NA; CDR3 DNA: TGTGCCAGCAGGGCGGGGCGTATCGACGGCTACACCTTC; CDR3 protein: CASRAGRIDGYTF
V gene: TRBV7-6; D gene: NA; J gene: TRBJ1-6; clone size: few; CDR3 DNA: TGTGCCAGCAGCTTAGAGCAGGCCGGTAATTCACCCCTCCACTTT; CDR3 protein: CASSLEQAGNSPLHF
V gene: TRBV11-2; D gene: NA; J gene: TRBJ1-1; clone size: NA; CDR3 DNA: TGTGCCAGCACCCCAAGAAAGGCAGCTTTCTTT; CDR3 protein: CASTPRKAAFF